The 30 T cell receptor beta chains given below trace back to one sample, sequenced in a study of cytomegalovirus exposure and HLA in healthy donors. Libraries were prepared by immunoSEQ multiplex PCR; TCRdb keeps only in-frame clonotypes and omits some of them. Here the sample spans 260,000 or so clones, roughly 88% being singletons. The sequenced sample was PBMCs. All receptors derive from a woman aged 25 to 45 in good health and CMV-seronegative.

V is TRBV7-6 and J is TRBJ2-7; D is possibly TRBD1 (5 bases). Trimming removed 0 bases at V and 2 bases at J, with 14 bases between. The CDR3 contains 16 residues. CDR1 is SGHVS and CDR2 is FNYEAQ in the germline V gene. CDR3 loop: CASSLADSLTTYEQYF. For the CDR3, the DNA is TGTGCCAGCAGCTTAGCAGACAGCCTGACAACCTACGAGCAGTACTTC. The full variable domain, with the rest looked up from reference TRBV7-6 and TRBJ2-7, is GAGVSQSPRYKVTKRGQDVALRCDPISGHVSLYWYRQALGQGPEFLTYFNYEAQQDKSGLPNDRFSAERPEGSISTLTIQRTEQRDSAMYRCASSLADSLTTYEQYFGPGTRLTVT.

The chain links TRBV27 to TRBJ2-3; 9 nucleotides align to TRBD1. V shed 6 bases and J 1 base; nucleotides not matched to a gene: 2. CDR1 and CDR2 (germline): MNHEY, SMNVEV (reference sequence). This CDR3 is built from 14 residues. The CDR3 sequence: CASSRTGGTDTQYF. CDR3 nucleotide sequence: TGTGCCAGCAGCCGGACAGGGGGCACAGATACGCAGTATTTT.

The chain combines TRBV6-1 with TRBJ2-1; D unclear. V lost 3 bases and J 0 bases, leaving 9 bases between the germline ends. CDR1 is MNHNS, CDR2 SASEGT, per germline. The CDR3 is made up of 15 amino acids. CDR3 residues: CASSEVANSYNEQFF. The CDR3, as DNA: TGTGCCAGCAGTGAGGTGGCGAACTCCTACAATGAGCAGTTCTTC.

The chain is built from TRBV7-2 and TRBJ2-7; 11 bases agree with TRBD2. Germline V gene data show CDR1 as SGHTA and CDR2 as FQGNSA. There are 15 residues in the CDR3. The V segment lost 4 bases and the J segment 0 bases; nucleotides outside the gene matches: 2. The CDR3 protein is CASSSTSGGSYEQYF. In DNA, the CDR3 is TGTGCCAGCAGCTCCACTAGCGGGGGCTCCTACGAGCAGTACTTC. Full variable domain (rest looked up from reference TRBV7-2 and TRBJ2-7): GAGVSQSPSNKVTEKGKDVELRCDPISGHTALYWYRQSLGQGLEFLIYFQGNSAPDKSGLPSDRFSAERTGGSVSTLTIQRTQQEDSAVYLCASSSTSGGSYEQYFGPGTRLTVT.

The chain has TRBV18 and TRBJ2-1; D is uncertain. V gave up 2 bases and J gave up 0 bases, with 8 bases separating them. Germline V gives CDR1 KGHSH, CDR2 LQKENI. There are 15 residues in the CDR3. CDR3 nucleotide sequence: TGTGCCAGCTCACCAACTGGTAGCTCCTACAATGAGCAGTTCTTC. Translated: CASSPTGSSYNEQFF.

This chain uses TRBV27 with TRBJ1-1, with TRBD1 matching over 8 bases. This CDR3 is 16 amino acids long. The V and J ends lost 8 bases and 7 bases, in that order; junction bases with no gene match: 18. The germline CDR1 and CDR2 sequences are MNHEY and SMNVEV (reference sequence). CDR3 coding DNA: TGTGCCAGCGGGCAAGGACAGGGTGGCCCTTTGATTGAAGCTTTCTTT. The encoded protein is CASGQGQGGPLIEAFF.

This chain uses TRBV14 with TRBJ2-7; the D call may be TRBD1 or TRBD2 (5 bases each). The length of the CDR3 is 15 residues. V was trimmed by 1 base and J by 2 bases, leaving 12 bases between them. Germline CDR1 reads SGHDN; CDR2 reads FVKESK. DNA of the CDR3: TGTGCCAGCAGCCAAGGTATAGGGACCCCCTACGAGCAGTACTTC. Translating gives CASSQGIGTPYEQYF.

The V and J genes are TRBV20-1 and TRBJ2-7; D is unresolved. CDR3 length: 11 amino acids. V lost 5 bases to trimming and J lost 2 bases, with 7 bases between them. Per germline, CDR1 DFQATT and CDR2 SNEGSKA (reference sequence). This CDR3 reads CSASGAYEQYF. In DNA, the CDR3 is TGCAGTGCTTCTGGAGCCTACGAGCAGTACTTC.

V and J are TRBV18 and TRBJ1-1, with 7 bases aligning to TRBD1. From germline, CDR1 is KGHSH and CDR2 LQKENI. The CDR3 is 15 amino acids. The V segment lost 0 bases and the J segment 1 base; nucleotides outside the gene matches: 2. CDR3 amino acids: CASSPPTGTNTEAFF. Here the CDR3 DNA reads TGTGCCAGCTCACCACCGACAGGGACGAACACTGAAGCTTTCTTT.

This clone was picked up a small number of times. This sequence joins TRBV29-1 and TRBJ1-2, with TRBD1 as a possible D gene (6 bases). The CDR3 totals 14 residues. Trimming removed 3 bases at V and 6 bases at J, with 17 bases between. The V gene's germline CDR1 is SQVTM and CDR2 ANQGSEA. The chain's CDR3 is CSVDPGDGHDGYTF. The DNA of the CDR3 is TGCAGCGTTGATCCAGGGGATGGGCACGATGGCTACACCTTC.

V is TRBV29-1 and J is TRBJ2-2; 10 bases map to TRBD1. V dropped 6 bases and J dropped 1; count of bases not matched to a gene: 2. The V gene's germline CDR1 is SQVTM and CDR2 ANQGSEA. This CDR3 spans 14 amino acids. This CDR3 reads CSVGTGENTGELFF. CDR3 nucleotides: TGCAGCGTGGGGACAGGGGAGAACACCGGGGAGCTGTTTTTT.

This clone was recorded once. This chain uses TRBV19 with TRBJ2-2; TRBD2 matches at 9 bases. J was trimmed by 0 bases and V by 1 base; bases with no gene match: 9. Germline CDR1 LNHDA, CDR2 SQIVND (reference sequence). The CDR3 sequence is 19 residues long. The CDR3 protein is CASSIVGSGSSANTGELFF. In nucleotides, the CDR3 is TGTGCCAGTAGTATAGTTGGTAGCGGGAGTTCCGCGAACACCGGGGAGCTGTTTTTT.

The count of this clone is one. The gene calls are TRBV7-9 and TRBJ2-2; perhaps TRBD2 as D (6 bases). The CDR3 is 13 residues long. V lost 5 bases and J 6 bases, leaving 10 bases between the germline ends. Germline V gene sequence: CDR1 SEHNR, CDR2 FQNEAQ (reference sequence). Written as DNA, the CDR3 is TGTGCCAGCAGCGGGGGAGGTGCCGGGGAGCTGTTTTTT. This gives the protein CASSGGGAGELFF. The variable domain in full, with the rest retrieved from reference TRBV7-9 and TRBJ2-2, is DTGVSQNPRHKITKRGQNVTFRCDPISEHNRLYWYRQTLGQGPEFLTYFQNEAQLEKSRLLSDRFSAERPKGSFSTLEIQRTEQGDSAMYLCASSGGGAGELFFGEGSRLTVL.

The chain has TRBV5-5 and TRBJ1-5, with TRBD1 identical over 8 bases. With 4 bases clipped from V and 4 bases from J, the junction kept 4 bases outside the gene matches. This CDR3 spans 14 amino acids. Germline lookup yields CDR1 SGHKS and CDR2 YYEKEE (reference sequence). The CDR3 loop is CASSPGTGNQPQHF. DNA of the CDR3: TGTGCCAGCAGCCCCGGGACAGGTAATCAGCCCCAGCATTTT. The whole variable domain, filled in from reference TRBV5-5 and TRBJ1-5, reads DAGVTQSPTHLIKTRGQQVTLRCSPISGHKSVSWYQQVLGQGPQFIFQYYEKEERGRGNFPDRFSARQFPNYSSELNVNALLLGDSALYLCASSPGTGNQPQHFGDGTRLSIL.

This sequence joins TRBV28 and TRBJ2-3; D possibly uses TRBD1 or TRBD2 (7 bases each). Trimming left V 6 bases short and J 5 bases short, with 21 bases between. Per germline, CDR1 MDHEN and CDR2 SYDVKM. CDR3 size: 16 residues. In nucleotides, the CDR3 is TGTGCCAGCAGCCCGGAGGGGGCGGGGGACCGAGATACGCAGTATTTT. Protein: CASSPEGAGDRDTQYF.

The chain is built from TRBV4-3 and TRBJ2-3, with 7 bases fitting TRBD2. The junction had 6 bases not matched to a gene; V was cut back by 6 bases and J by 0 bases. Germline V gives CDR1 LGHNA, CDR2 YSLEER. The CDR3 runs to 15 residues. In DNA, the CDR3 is TGCGCCAGCAGAGCGGGGCGCCTTAGCACAGATACGCAGTATTTT. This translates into CASRAGRLSTDTQYF.

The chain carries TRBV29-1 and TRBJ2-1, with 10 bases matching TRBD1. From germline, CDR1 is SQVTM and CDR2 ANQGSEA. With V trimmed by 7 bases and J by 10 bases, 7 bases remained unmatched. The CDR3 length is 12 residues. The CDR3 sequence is CSGARGQGEQFF. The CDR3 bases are TGCAGCGGGGCTCGGGGACAGGGGGAGCAGTTCTTC.

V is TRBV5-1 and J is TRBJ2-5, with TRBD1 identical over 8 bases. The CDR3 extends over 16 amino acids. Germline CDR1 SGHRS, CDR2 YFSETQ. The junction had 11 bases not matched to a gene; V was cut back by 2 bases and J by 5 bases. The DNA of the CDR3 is TGCGCCAGCAGCTTTTATCCCGAGGACAGGGCCGAGACCCAGTACTTC. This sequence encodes CASSFYPEDRAETQYF.

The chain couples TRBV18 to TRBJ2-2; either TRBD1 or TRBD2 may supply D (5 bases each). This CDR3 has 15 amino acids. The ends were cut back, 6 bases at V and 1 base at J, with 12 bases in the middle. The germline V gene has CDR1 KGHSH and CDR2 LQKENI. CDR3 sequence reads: CASSRGDGNTGELFF. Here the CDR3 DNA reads TGTGCCAGCTCTCGTGGGGACGGGAACACCGGGGAGCTGTTTTTT.

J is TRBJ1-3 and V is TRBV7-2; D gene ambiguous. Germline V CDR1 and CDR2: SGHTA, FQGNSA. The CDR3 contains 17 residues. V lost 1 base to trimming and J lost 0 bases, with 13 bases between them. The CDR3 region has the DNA TGTGCCAGCAGCTTAGGATGGCAGCCTGACTCTGGAAACACCATATATTTT. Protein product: CASSLGWQPDSGNTIYF.

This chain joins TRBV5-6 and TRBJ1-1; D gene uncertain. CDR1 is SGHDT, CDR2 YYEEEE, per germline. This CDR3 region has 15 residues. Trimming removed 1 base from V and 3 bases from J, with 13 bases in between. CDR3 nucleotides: TGTGCCAGCAGCTTGTATCGGAGCTGGTACACTGAAGCTTTCTTT. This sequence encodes CASSLYRSWYTEAFF.

CDR3 residues: CASRAPGIAYNEQFF. The CDR3 DNA reads TGTGCCAGCAGAGCCCCAGGTATCGCCTACAATGAGCAGTTCTTC. V gene TRBV27 combines with J gene TRBJ2-1, with D hard to call. With 6 bases removed from V and 2 bases from J, the gap between germline ends came to 14 bases. The CDR3 covers 15 residues. CDR1 is MNHEY and CDR2 is SMNVEV in the germline V gene (reference sequence).

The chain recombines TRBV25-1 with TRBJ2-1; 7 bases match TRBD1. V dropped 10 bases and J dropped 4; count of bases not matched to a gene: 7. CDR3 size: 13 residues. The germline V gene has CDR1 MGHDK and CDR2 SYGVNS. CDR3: CATRDRQYNEQFF. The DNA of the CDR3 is TGTGCCACCCGGGACAGACAATACAATGAGCAGTTCTTC. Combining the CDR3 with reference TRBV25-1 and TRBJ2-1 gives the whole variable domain EADIYQTPRYLVIGTGKKITLECSQTMGHDKMYWYQQDPGMELHLIHYSYGVNSTEKGDLSSESTVSRIRTEHFPLTLESARPSHTSQYLCATRDRQYNEQFFGPGTRLTVL.

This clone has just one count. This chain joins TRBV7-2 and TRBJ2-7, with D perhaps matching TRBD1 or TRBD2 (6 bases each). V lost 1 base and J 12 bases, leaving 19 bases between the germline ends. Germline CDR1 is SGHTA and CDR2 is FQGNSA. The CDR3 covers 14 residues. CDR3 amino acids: CASSLEGGDPLLYF. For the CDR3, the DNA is TGTGCCAGCAGCTTAGAGGGGGGTGACCCCTTGCTGTACTTC.

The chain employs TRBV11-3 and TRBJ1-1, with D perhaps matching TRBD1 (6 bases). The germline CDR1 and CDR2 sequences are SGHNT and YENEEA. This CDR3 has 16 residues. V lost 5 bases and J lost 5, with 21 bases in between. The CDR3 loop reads CASSLLVGGLVTEAFF. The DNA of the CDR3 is TGTGCCAGCAGCCTACTAGTAGGGGGATTAGTAACTGAAGCTTTCTTT.

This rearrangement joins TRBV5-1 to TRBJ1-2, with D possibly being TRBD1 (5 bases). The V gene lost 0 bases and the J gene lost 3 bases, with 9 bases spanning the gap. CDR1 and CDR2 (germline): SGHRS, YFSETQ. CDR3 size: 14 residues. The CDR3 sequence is CASSLDSRDYGYTF. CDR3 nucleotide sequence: TGCGCCAGCAGCTTGGATTCCAGGGACTATGGCTACACCTTC.

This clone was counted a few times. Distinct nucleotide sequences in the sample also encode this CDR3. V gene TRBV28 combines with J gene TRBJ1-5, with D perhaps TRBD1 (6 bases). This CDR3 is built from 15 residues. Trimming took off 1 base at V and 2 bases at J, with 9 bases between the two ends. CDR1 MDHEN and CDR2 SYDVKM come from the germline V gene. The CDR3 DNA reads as TGTGCCAGCAGTTTATCAGGGGCTCGCAATCAGCCCCAGCATTTT. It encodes CASSLSGARNQPQHF. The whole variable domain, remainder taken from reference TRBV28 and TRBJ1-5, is DVKVTQSSRYLVKRTGEKVFLECVQDMDHENMFWYRQDPGLGLRLIYFSYDVKMKEKGDIPEGYSVSREKKERFSLILESASTNQTSMYLCASSLSGARNQPQHFGDGTRLSIL.

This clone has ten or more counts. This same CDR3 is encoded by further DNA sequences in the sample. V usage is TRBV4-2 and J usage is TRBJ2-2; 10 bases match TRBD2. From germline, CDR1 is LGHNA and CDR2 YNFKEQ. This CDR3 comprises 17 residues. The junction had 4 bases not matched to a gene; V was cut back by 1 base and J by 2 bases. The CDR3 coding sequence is TGTGCCAGCAGCCAAGGATTAGCGGGAGGAAACACCGGGGAGCTGTTTTTT. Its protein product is CASSQGLAGGNTGELFF.

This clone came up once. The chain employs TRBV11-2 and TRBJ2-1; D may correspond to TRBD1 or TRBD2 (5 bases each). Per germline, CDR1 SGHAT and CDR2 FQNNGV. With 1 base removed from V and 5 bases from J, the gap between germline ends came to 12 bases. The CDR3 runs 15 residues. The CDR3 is CASSLGGYPNNEQFF. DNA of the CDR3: TGTGCCAGCAGCTTAGGGGGGTACCCGAACAATGAGCAGTTCTTC.

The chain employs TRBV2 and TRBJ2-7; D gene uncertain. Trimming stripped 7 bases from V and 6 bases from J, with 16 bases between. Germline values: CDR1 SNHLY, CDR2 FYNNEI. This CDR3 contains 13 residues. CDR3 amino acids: CASIGSPLREQYF. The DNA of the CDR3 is TGTGCCAGCATAGGCTCCCCCCTGCGCGAGCAGTACTTC.